This TCR beta chain was sequenced in a study of blood T cell repertoires in COVID-19. Study in general: Specimens from acute and convalescent COVID-19 originated in the United States, Italy and Spain. PBMCs, B-cell-depleted T cells, or T cells were the source of the cDNA or gDNA that made up the material.

In the study's own analysis: Reference gene primer amplification gave nucleated cell count estimates. The repertoire was sequenced with immunoSEQ multiplex PCR; TCRdb's copy has only in-frame clones and lacks some. The DNA was the basis for D and trimming; V, J and clone size are from that table. The table has more than 150,000 clones, about 90% seen once; the top ten hold under 5%. Sequencing was done on a sample of peripheral blood. This receptor was taken from an older woman with acute or convalescent COVID-19.

The CDR3 reads CASSQDLPSRGVGSPLHF. The CDR3 coding sequence is TGCGCCAGCAGCCAAGATCTTCCTAGCAGGGGGGTTGGATCACCCCTCCACTTT. This sequence joins TRBV4-3 and TRBJ1-6, with TRBD1 identical over 7 bases. The CDR3 runs 18 residues. Germline V gives CDR1 LGHNA, CDR2 YSLEER. The trim removed 0 bases at V and 10 bases at J, leaving 15 bases unmatched.